This passage covers 6 T cell receptor beta chains from one sample sequenced in a study of T-cell memory formation after mild COVID-19. One entry per CDR3 protein, called by TCRdb with MiXCR from the 5' RACE reads. The sample includes around 400,000 distinct CDR3 sequences, 24% of them seen just once. The sample was PBMCs or a T cell subset sorted from them (not recorded which). The receptors shown here come from an adult woman who had mild COVID-19 (a few samples of this study predate the infection). Cell type and time point are not known.

The chain joins TRBV2 to TRBJ1-5; D might be TRBD1 (6 bases). The V gene lost 5 bases and the J gene lost 4 bases, with 15 bases spanning the gap. This CDR3 contains 15 residues. Per the germline V gene, CDR1 is SNHLY and CDR2 is FYNNEI. CDR3 region: CASSKGGRVNQPQHF. The CDR3 nucleotides are TGTGCCAGCAGTAAAGGGGGACGCGTGAATCAGCCCCAGCATTTT. The variable domain in full, completed from reference TRBV2 and TRBJ1-5, reads EPEVTQTPSHQVTQMGQEVILRCVPISNHLYFYWYRQILGQKVEFLVSFYNNEISEKSEIFDDQFSVERPDGSNFTLKIRSTKLEDSAMYFCASSKGGRVNQPQHFGDGTRLSIL.

This clonotype was seen repeatedly, ten times or more. The CDR3 sequence is CASSPAGANEQFF. In DNA, the CDR3 is TGTGCCAGCAGCCCCGCCGGGGCGAATGAGCAGTTCTTC. The genes are TRBV7-9 and TRBJ2-1; D is possibly TRBD1 or TRBD2 (5 bases each). The CDR3 consists of 13 residues. V was cut by 5 bases and J by 7 bases, with 12 bases left in between. The germline V gene encodes CDR1 SEHNR and CDR2 FQNEAQ (reference sequence).

This chain joins TRBV24-1 and TRBJ1-2, with 11 bases aligning to TRBD1. V lost 9 bases to trimming and J lost 5 bases; unmatched junction nucleotides: 4. The CDR3 spans 13 residues. CDR1 and CDR2 from the germline V gene are KGHDR and SFDVKD. The CDR3 bases are TGTGCCACCTCTGGACAGGGGGCGTATGGCTACACCTTC. Residues: CATSGQGAYGYTF.

The CDR3 DNA sequence: TGTGCCAGCAGCTCCTTGACAGGCGACTATGGCTACACCTTC. Residues: CASSSLTGDYGYTF. This chain links TRBV13 with TRBJ1-2; maybe TRBD1 (6 bases). Trimming removed 4 bases at V and 3 bases at J, with 12 bases between. CDR1 and CDR2 from the germline V gene are PRHDT and FYEKMQ (reference sequence). The CDR3 sequence is 14 residues long.

The chain is built from TRBV10-3 and TRBJ2-3; possibly TRBD2 for D (5 bases). Trimming removed 5 bases at V and 0 bases at J, with 12 bases between. From germline, CDR1 is ENHRY and CDR2 SYGVKD. CDR3 size: 15 residues. The CDR3 loop is CAISPGGPSTDTQYF. For the CDR3, the DNA is TGTGCCATCAGTCCCGGCGGGCCTAGCACAGATACGCAGTATTTT.

This clonotype was counted a single time. V usage is TRBV24-1 and J usage is TRBJ1-1; D gene ambiguous. This CDR3 region has 11 residues. V lost 5 bases and J 7 bases, leaving 7 bases between the germline ends. Germline V CDR1 and CDR2: KGHDR, SFDVKD. The CDR3, as DNA: TGTGCCACCAGTGCGCAGAATGAAGCTTTCTTT. Protein sequence: CATSAQNEAFF.